This T cell receptor beta chain was documented in a study of beta chain features in type 1 diabetes (dated by TCRdb to the late 2010s). Regarding the research as a whole: No differences in mean age, gender distribution, total cell number or subset yield were found between patients and healthy donors. In the study, TCRB repertoires of sorted circulating CD4+ T cell subsets from recently diagnosed type 1 diabetes patients were compared with those of matched healthy donors. Regulatory and stem cell-like memory subsets were obtained from only 8 patients and roughly 8 healthy donors, while naive and central memory subsets were obtained from all 30 or so donors. A total of about 99,000,000 sorted cells were examined across all samples, and RNA yield correlated strongly with the number of cells per subset. Study-wide findings and limitations: Naive, central memory and regulatory TCRB repertoires appeared more similar among patients than among healthy donors. Because cDNA rather than genomic DNA was sequenced, highly expressing activated cells could have been over-represented, although no difference in activation and CD3 levels was found between groups. Because the HLA sub-analyses included only small numbers of individuals, any influence of HLA type on TCRB rearrangement was left unresolved. Type 1 diabetes patients showed a moderate but significant shortening of TCRB CDR3 length in all four CD4+ subsets. Patients with type 1 diabetes made fewer insertions and deleted more nucleotides at VDJ recombination sites, implying thymic rearrangement abnormalities. Shorter templates might have been favored by PCR, but patient and control samples were amplified and corrected together, so both groups would have been affected equally by any skew.

Concerning this clone: Its specific antigen is unknown. Base quality data are lacking; no much larger clone is found one base away.

The entire amount of isolated RNA was reverse transcribed using the High Capacity cDNA Reverse Transcription Kit, so the sequenced TCRB transcripts were expressed ones. Deep immunoSEQ sequencing was applied to naive, central memory and regulatory T cell samples, giving an average of about 3.8 million total reads per sample. After sorted cells were lysed in RLT buffer, RNA was extracted with DNase-treated RNeasy Micro or Mini kits, with the choice depending on cell number. To prevent cross-contamination, every cell subset was processed on its own, while patient and healthy donor samples were processed together. The immunoSEQ multiplex PCR was used to amplify TCRB sequences from cDNA, generating 87-bp fragments that spanned the CDR3 region. Sequencing of the amplicons was done on the Illumina HiSeq platform. The authors' pipeline ran thus. PCR bias was corrected computationally using synthetic template baselines, and reads within Hamming distance 2 were collapsed, with unmergeable singletons discarded. Reads were aligned against IMGT so that V, D and J genes, CDR3 length and insertions or deletions at six rearrangement sites could be assigned. Within each subset, clonotype counts were normalized to the number of sorted cells before true diversity and Gini coefficients were calculated with the tcR R package. The overlap coefficient, calculated on TCRB nucleotide sequences, was used to measure repertoire sharing. Out-of-frame TCRB sequences from naive cells were analyzed to stand in for the pre-selection repertoire. In TCRdb, the immuneACCESS table is reduced to in-frame sequences with V and J assigned. These tables do not hold every clone; where another copy was compared, an unresolved V gene accounts for under half, and the others remain unexplained. From that table come the V and J calls and clone size; the DNA was used to work out D and trimming. This sample holds roughly 500,000 clones; 11% were observed only once. Of the sample, over 0.035% falls within the top ten clones.

A single peripheral blood draw of around 120 mL on average was collected from each donor into heparinised tubes. A BD FACSAria II was used to sort naive, central memory, regulatory and stem cell-like memory CD4+ T cells with a panel that included CD45RO, CCR7, CD25, CD127, CD95 and CD27. All sorted populations exceeded 98% purity. Right away, PBMCs were isolated by Lymphoprep density gradient centrifugation and were stained directly, with no culture step. To minimize batch effects, samples were stained and sorted in pairs, one healthy donor with one patient per experiment. V and J are trimmed by 5 bases and 2 bases, and the gene matches miss 4 bases of the junction. The germline V gene provides CDR1 SGHVS and CDR2 FNYEAQ. The CDR3, cysteine through phenylalanine, is 14 amino acids long. Only the CDR3 DNA is retained, 42 bases long and in frame from the first base.

The rearranged chain carries TRBV7-6 and TRBJ2-3; TRBD1 fits 7 bases in the junction. The source of this sequence is a woman younger than 30 in good health. The source material was naive CD4+ T cells from blood. The sample's cell subset or site label, decoded: true naive CD4+ T cells. The DNA sequence is TGTGCCAGCAGCAAAGGGACAGCCACAGATACGCAGTATTTT. Its coded protein is CASSKGTATDTQYF.